This TCR beta chain was sequenced in a study of blood T cell repertoires in COVID-19. Study-wide context: Samples of COVID-19 (acute and convalescent) were obtained from the United States, Italy and Spain. Nucleic acid was either cDNA or gDNA, and it came from T cells, B-cell-depleted T cells, or PBMCs.

With 0 bases removed from V and 8 bases from J, the gap between germline ends came to 7 bases. Germline CDR1 and CDR2: MNHEY and SVGAGI. The CDR3 is 12 residues long. The authors' processing: Estimates of nucleated cell counts were drawn from the amplification of reference gene primers. Assay: immunoSEQ multiplex PCR; the TCRdb copy retains only in-frame clones and omits some. D and trimming were read from the DNA, whereas the V and J calls and clone size are those reported in that table. The profile shows around 160,000 clones, roughly four fifths of them singletons. The source material was peripheral blood. V usage is TRBV6-5 and J usage is TRBJ1-1; D is unresolved. The sequence came from a human donor with acute or convalescent COVID-19. The donor label of this sample is uncertain. The CDR3 is CASSYSGREAFF. CDR3 in DNA: TGTGCCAGCAGTTACTCGGGCAGGGAAGCTTTCTTT.